A single sample is the source of the 31 T cell receptor beta chains below, sequenced in a study of blood T cell repertoires in COVID-19. Method: immunoSEQ multiplex PCR; TCRdb's copy keeps in-frame clones and lacks some. The sample lists about 62,000 clones, roughly 92% occurring once. The source material was peripheral blood. Receptors originate from a human donor in a cohort sampled during active COVID-19.

The genes are TRBV7-2 and TRBJ2-3; 7 bases line up with TRBD2. CDR3 size: 16 residues. Germline V gene sequence: CDR1 SGHTA, CDR2 FQGNSA. J was trimmed by 2 bases and V by 5 bases; bases with no gene match: 10. CDR3 coding DNA: TGTGCCAGCAGCCCCACTTTGCGGGGGTTCACAGATACGCAGTATTTT. Encoded protein: CASSPTLRGFTDTQYF. The full variable domain, its missing parts supplied by reference TRBV7-2 and TRBJ2-3, is GAGVSQSPSNKVTEKGKDVELRCDPISGHTALYWYRQSLGQGLEFLIYFQGNSAPDKSGLPSDRFSAERTGGSVSTLTIQRTQQEDSAVYLCASSPTLRGFTDTQYFGPGTRLTVL.

The genes are TRBV21-1 and TRBJ2-2; the table assigns TRBD1, which was not confirmed against the DNA. TRBV21-1 is a documented pseudogene. The CDR3 contains 14 residues. In nucleotides, the CDR3 is TGTGCCAGCGCCCAGGGCCCTGGGGTGGGGGAGCTGTTTTTT. Translated, it gives CASAQGPGVGELFF.

The V call is TRBV15, the J call TRBJ2-1, with D possibly TRBD2 on 6 matching bases. Germline V gene lookup returns CDR1 LNHNV and CDR2 YYDKDF (reference sequence). CDR3 size: 15 residues. With 5 bases removed from V and 8 bases from J, the gap between germline ends came to 19 bases. CDR3 sequence (DNA): TGTGCCACCAGCGAAATCAGCGGGCCCCCTGATGAGCAGTTCTTC. This translates into CATSEISGPPDEQFF.

This chain connects TRBV19 to TRBJ2-1; tentatively, D is TRBD1 (5 bases). V was cut by 0 bases and J by 0 bases, with 12 bases left in between. CDR3 length: 17 residues. CDR1 is LNHDA and CDR2 is SQIVND in the germline V gene (reference sequence). CDR3 region: CASSIEGVRNSYNEQFF. The CDR3 nucleotides are TGTGCCAGTAGTATAGAAGGGGTTAGGAACTCCTACAATGAGCAGTTCTTC. Using reference TRBV19 and TRBJ2-1 for the parts outside the CDR3, the full variable domain is DGGITQSPKYLFRKEGQNVTLSCEQNLNHDAMYWYRQDPGQGLRLIYYSQIVNDFQKGDIAEGYSVSREKKESFPLTVTSAQKNPTAFYLCASSIEGVRNSYNEQFFGPGTRLTVL.

The chain combines TRBV4-1 with TRBJ1-2, with TRBD1 matching 8 bases. V gave up 1 base and J gave up 4 bases; unmatched junction bases: 11. The V gene's germline CDR1 is MGHRA and CDR2 YSYEKL. The CDR3 consists of 17 residues. CDR3 nucleotides: TGCGCCAGCAGCCAAGCCGCGATGACAGGGGATCCCTATGGCTACACCTTC. It encodes CASSQAAMTGDPYGYTF.

V usage is TRBV11-2 and J usage is TRBJ1-1, with 7 bases matching TRBD1. The CDR3 is made up of 13 amino acids. Germline V gives CDR1 SGHAT, CDR2 FQNNGV. The V and J ends lost 0 bases and 8 bases, in that order; junction bases with no gene match: 3. The CDR3 region has the DNA TGTGCCAGCAGCTTAGAGAGGACAGGAGAAGCTTTCTTT. Translated, it gives CASSLERTGEAFF.

This chain links TRBV5-4 with TRBJ2-5; 9 bases fit TRBD1. From germline, CDR1 is SGHNT and CDR2 YYREEE (reference sequence). V dropped 5 bases and J dropped 2; count of bases not matched to a gene: 7. This CDR3 has 15 amino acids. In nucleotides, the CDR3 is TGTGCCAGCAGACCTGACAGGGGGTGGCAAGAGACCCAGTACTTC. The encoded protein is CASRPDRGWQETQYF.

This clone was observed a single time. The chain carries TRBV10-3 and TRBJ2-2, with TRBD2 matching over 7 bases. CDR3 length: 14 amino acids. Germline V lookup: CDR1 ENHRY, CDR2 SYGVKD. V trimming: 11 bases; J trimming: 3 bases; junction bases outside the gene matches: 9. CDR3 amino acids: CASRRGTDTGELFF. CDR3 DNA sequence: TGTGCCTCCCGGCGGGGGACGGACACCGGGGAGCTGTTTTTT.

This clone was detected once. The rearrangement joins TRBV6-1 to TRBJ2-7, with D perhaps TRBD1 (7 bases). The CDR3 spans 12 residues. The ends were cut back, 3 bases at V and 10 bases at J, with 13 bases in the middle. Germline CDR1 is MNHNS and CDR2 is SASEGT. The CDR3 sequence is CASSEEGAFQYF. The DNA for the CDR3 is TGTGCCAGCAGTGAGGAGGGGGCGTTCCAGTACTTC.

The rearrangement links TRBV15 to TRBJ2-3; 10 nucleotides align to TRBD2. CDR1 LNHNV and CDR2 YYDKDF come from the germline V gene (reference sequence). This CDR3 has 15 amino acids. V shed 2 bases and J 2 bases; nucleotides not matched to a gene: 1. DNA of the CDR3: TGTGCCACCAGCAGACTAGCGGGGGACACAGATACGCAGTATTTT. It encodes CATSRLAGDTDTQYF.

The table lists this clone with a few counts. The chain has TRBV7-3 and TRBJ2-7; TRBD2 aligns across 7 bases. The V gene end was trimmed by 0 bases and the J gene end by 5 bases; junction bases not matched to a gene: 7. Germline CDR1 SGHTA, CDR2 FQGTGA. The CDR3 is 15 residues long. CDR3 DNA: TGTGCCAGCAGCTTAACGGCGGGGGAGAGGGACGAGCAGTACTTC. It specifies CASSLTAGERDEQYF.

The V gene is TRBV6-2 or TRBV6-3, the J gene TRBJ1-2; D is unclear. CDR3 length: 15 residues. With 3 bases removed from V and 3 bases from J, the gap between germline ends came to 14 bases. The germline gives CDR1 MNHEY, CDR2 SVGEGT. The CDR3 here is CASSYFEGDYYGYTF. As DNA, the CDR3 is TGTGCCAGCAGTTATTTTGAGGGAGATTACTATGGCTACACCTTC.

The chain is built from TRBV12-3 or TRBV12-4 and TRBJ2-7; unclear D gene. Trimming took 5 bases from V and 3 from J, leaving 11 bases between them. The CDR3 spans 13 residues. CDR3 amino acids: CASSLYPVYEQYF. The CDR3 nucleotides read TGTGCCAGCAGTCTCTATCCCGTCTACGAGCAGTACTTC.

The count of this clone is one. The chain recombines TRBV7-9 with TRBJ2-5; TRBD2 aligns across 7 bases. V dropped 6 bases and J dropped 4; count of bases not matched to a gene: 8. Looked up from germline, CDR1 is SEHNR and CDR2 is FQNEAQ (reference sequence). The CDR3 loop spans 14 amino acids. The CDR3 nucleotides are TGTGCCAGCAGTTCCAAGGGGAGGGGAGAGACCCAGTACTTC. Amino acid sequence: CASSSKGRGETQYF.

The chain is built from TRBV18 and TRBJ2-1, with D tentatively TRBD1 (6 bases). This CDR3 is 15 amino acids long. CDR1 and CDR2 (germline): KGHSH, LQKENI. With 5 bases removed from V and 0 bases from J, the gap between germline ends came to 11 bases. The DNA for the CDR3 is TGTGCCAGCTCAGACCGGGACATCTCCTACAATGAGCAGTTCTTC. Amino acids: CASSDRDISYNEQFF.

The CDR3 DNA sequence: TGTGCCAGCAGTTCCAGGCTTATCTATGGCTACACCTTC. Amino acid sequence: CASSSRLIYGYTF. The chain uses TRBV12-3 or TRBV12-4 and TRBJ1-2, with no clear D. Trimming pared 4 bases from V and 4 bases from J, leaving 10 bases between. The CDR3 is 13 residues long.

The rearrangement uses TRBV3-1 (or the pseudogene TRBV3-2) and TRBJ2-1, with 14 bases fitting TRBD2. The CDR3 consists of 16 residues. The germline V gene has CDR1 LGHDT and CDR2 YNNKEL (reference sequence). With 3 bases clipped from V and 8 bases from J, the junction kept 6 bases outside the gene matches. CDR3 in amino acids: CASSQVGTSGGYEQFF. The CDR3, as DNA: TGTGCCAGCAGCCAGGTCGGGACTAGCGGGGGCTATGAGCAGTTCTTC.

The chain uses TRBV12-3 or TRBV12-4 and TRBJ2-5; tentative D call: TRBD1 (5 bases). Trimming took off 4 bases at V and 8 bases at J, with 11 bases between the two ends. This CDR3 spans 12 amino acids. CDR3 coding DNA: TGTGCCAGCAGTTCCGACAGAAAAACCCAGTACTTC. This encodes CASSSDRKTQYF.

The V and J genes are TRBV16 and TRBJ1-3; D not resolved. Trimming left V 6 bases short and J 1 base short, with 7 bases between. Germline V lookup: CDR1 KGHSY, CDR2 FQNENV. This CDR3 has 13 amino acids. The CDR3 spells CASRTGSGNTIYF. The CDR3, as DNA: TGTGCCAGCAGGACGGGGTCTGGAAACACCATATATTTT.

CDR3 bases: TGTGCCAGCAGCCCCTCCCCGGGGGTCTCCCAATACGAGCAGTACTTC. Protein sequence: CASSPSPGVSQYEQYF. The chain recombines TRBV6-2 or TRBV6-3 with TRBJ2-7; possible D gene TRBD2, 6 bases. With 6 bases removed from V and 4 bases from J, the gap between germline ends came to 22 bases. Germline values: CDR1 MNHEY, CDR2 SVGEGT. The CDR3 is 16 residues long.

J is TRBJ1-1 and V is TRBV5-5; 7 nucleotides match TRBD1. Per germline, CDR1 SGHKS and CDR2 YYEKEE (reference sequence). CDR3 length equals 15 residues. V was pared by 4 bases and J by 4 bases, with 10 bases of the junction left unmatched. CDR3 loop: CASSASRGQVTEAFF. DNA for the CDR3: TGTGCCAGCAGCGCATCGAGGGGGCAGGTCACTGAAGCTTTCTTT. Looking up the rest from reference TRBV5-5 and TRBJ1-1 gives the full variable domain: DAGVTQSPTHLIKTRGQQVTLRCSPISGHKSVSWYQQVLGQGPQFIFQYYEKEERGRGNFPDRFSARQFPNYSSELNVNALLLGDSALYLCASSASRGQVTEAFFGQGTRLTVV.

V is TRBV11-2 and J is TRBJ1-3; D is unclear. From germline, CDR1 is SGHAT and CDR2 FQNNGV. The CDR3 runs to 12 residues. The V end was cut by 6 bases, the J end by 6 bases, with 9 bases between. As DNA, the CDR3 is TGTGCCAGCAGACTTATGAAAAACACCATATATTTT. Its translation is CASRLMKNTIYF.

This chain uses TRBV5-6 with TRBJ1-6, with a tentative D call TRBD1 (5 bases). V was cut by 0 bases and J by 10 bases, with 5 bases left in between. Germline V lookup: CDR1 SGHDT, CDR2 YYEEEE. The CDR3 covers 12 residues. The CDR3 DNA is TGTGCCAGCAGCTTGGAGGGGTCACCCCTCCACTTT. Translating gives CASSLEGSPLHF.

This rearrangement joins TRBV18 to TRBJ1-1, with D unresolved. The germline gives CDR1 KGHSH, CDR2 LQKENI. V lost 0 bases and J 0 bases, leaving 2 bases between the germline ends. The CDR3 spans 13 residues. The CDR3 coding sequence is TGTGCCAGCTCACCACCCATGAACACTGAAGCTTTCTTT. Translating gives CASSPPMNTEAFF.

The CDR3 spells CATSRTDSGNTIYF. The CDR3 nucleotides are TGTGCCACCAGCAGAACAGACTCTGGAAACACCATATATTTT. The chain couples TRBV15 to TRBJ1-3; no clear D gene. Trimming stripped 2 bases from V and 0 bases from J, with 5 bases between. The germline V gene has CDR1 LNHNV and CDR2 YYDKDF (reference sequence). The CDR3 has 14 amino acids.

The chain employs TRBV2 and TRBJ1-6, with a weak D call TRBD1 (5 bases). Trimming removed 9 bases at V and 6 bases at J, with 12 bases between. Germline loops: CDR1 SNHLY, CDR2 FYNNEI. The CDR3 contains 13 residues. The CDR3 sequence is CASQPGVNSPLHF. CDR3 nucleotides: TGTGCCAGTCAGCCGGGGGTTAATTCACCCCTCCACTTT.

The gene calls are TRBV5-5 and TRBJ2-2; possibly TRBD1 for D (5 bases). Trimming removed 0 bases from V and 6 bases from J, with 6 bases in between. The germline gives CDR1 SGHKS, CDR2 YYEKEE (reference sequence). This CDR3 contains 13 residues. CDR3 in DNA: TGTGCCAGCAGCTTGGAGGGGTCCGGGGAGCTGTTTTTT. Translated: CASSLEGSGELFF.

This clone was seen only a few times. The chain uses TRBV5-1 and TRBJ2-7; 9 nucleotides agree with TRBD1. This CDR3 contains 15 residues. The V and J ends lost 0 bases and 4 bases, in that order; junction bases with no gene match: 5. Germline CDR1 is SGHRS and CDR2 is YFSETQ. CDR3 DNA sequence: TGCGCCAGCAGCTTGGCAGGGACAGGGTTTTACGAGCAGTACTTC. Its protein product is CASSLAGTGFYEQYF.

This clone was detected once. The V gene is TRBV7-2, the J gene TRBJ1-5; D not certain. The CDR3 spans 13 residues. CDR1 and CDR2 from the germline V gene are SGHTA and FQGNSA. V shed 5 bases and J shed 7 bases, with 12 bases lying between them. CDR3 loop: CASSPEAVQPQHF. The DNA of the CDR3 is TGTGCCAGCAGCCCGGAGGCGGTGCAGCCCCAGCATTTT. The complete variable domain, with remaining parts taken from reference TRBV7-2 and TRBJ1-5, reads GAGVSQSPSNKVTEKGKDVELRCDPISGHTALYWYRQSLGQGLEFLIYFQGNSAPDKSGLPSDRFSAERTGGSVSTLTIQRTQQEDSAVYLCASSPEAVQPQHFGDGTRLSIL.

This chain's CDR3 is CASTPTSGGNSEQFF. CDR3 nucleotide sequence: TGTGCCAGCACACCGACTAGCGGGGGGAACTCCGAGCAGTTCTTC. The rearrangement uses TRBV7-9 and TRBJ2-1; 13 bases agree with TRBD2. The V and J ends lost 7 bases and 10 bases, in that order; junction bases with no gene match: 10. This CDR3 has 15 amino acids. The germline V gene has CDR1 SEHNR and CDR2 FQNEAQ (reference sequence).

This chain joins TRBV27 and TRBJ2-1; possibly TRBD1 for D (5 bases). The CDR3 spans 13 residues. V was shortened by 6 bases and J by 2 bases, with 8 bases between the two germline ends. In germline, CDR1 is MNHEY, CDR2 SMNVEV (reference sequence). This CDR3 reads CASSPTAYNEQFF. CDR3 DNA sequence: TGTGCCAGCAGCCCGACAGCCTACAATGAGCAGTTCTTC.